The rows below give T cell receptor beta chains drawn from one sample of a study of cytomegalovirus exposure and HLA in healthy donors. Generated by immunoSEQ multiplex PCR, the TCRdb table keeps only in-frame clones and is missing some. Among under 200,000 clones listed, about 65% were seen once. Sequencing was carried out using PBMCs. The receptors shown here come from a woman aged 25-40 years in good health and CMV-seronegative. CDR3s include the opening cysteine and the closing phenylalanine or tryptophan. D genes are given only for firm matches. Rows give clone size only sometimes, using once, few, many, or a class for an expanded clone.

clone_size	j_call	d_call	v_call	cdr3_aa	cdr3_nt
.	TRBJ1-4	.	TRBV7-9	CASSLQGEKLFF	TGTGCCAGCAGCTTACAGGGTGAAAAACTGTTTTTT
.	TRBJ1-1	.	TRBV7-9	CASSLQVNTEAFF	TGTGCCAGCAGTTTACAGGTGAACACTGAAGCTTTCTTT
.	TRBJ2-5	.	TRBV5-1	CASSWGTAIQETQYF	TGCGCCAGCAGCTGGGGGACTGCAATACAAGAGACCCAGTACTTC
.	TRBJ1-4	TRBD1	TRBV7-9	CASSAGTGVLGNEKLFF	TGTGCCAGCAGCGCCGGGACAGGGGTTCTGGGTAATGAAAAACTGTTTTTT
.	TRBJ1-5	TRBD1	TRBV28	CASKTGVGQPQHF	TGTGCCAGCAAAACAGGGGTGGGTCAGCCCCAGCATTTT
.	TRBJ2-7	TRBD2	TRBV30	CALTPRLAGVGYEQYF	TGTGCCTTAACACCCCGACTAGCGGGAGTCGGCTACGAGCAGTACTTC
.	TRBJ2-1	TRBD2	TRBV7-7	CASSLASGPHNEQFF	TGTGCTAGCAGCTTAGCTAGCGGGCCACACAATGAGCAGTTCTTC
.	TRBJ2-1	TRBD2	TRBV19	CASSRTSGSTYNEQFF	TGTGCCAGTAGTAGGACTAGCGGGAGCACCTACAATGAGCAGTTCTTC
.	TRBJ2-2	.	TRBV7-6	CASSSSSVGELFF	TGTGCCAGCAGCTCCTCTAGCGTCGGGGAGCTGTTTTTT
.	TRBJ1-1	.	TRBV7-2	CASSPGLNRLEVFF	TGTGCCAGCAGTCCCGGCCTAAACAGGCTAGAGGTTTTCTTT
.	TRBJ2-1	.	TRBV27	CASSPGVSTYNEQFF	TGTGCCAGCAGTCCAGGGGTCTCTACCTACAATGAGCAGTTCTTC
.	TRBJ2-2	TRBD2	TRBV4-2	CASSQQELAGGELFF	TGTGCCAGCAGCCAACAGGAGTTAGCGGGCGGGGAGCTGTTTTTT
few	TRBJ2-1	TRBD2	TRBV7-3	CASSVSGGVYSYNEQFF	TGTGCCAGCAGCGTTAGCGGGGGAGTCTACTCCTACAATGAGCAGTTCTTC
once	TRBJ2-3	.	TRBV9	CASSEDWGGTDTQYF	TGTGCCAGCAGCGAGGACTGGGGGGGCACAGATACGCAGTATTTT
.	TRBJ2-2	TRBD1	TRBV9	CASSGLDRFDTGELFF	TGTGCCAGCAGCGGTCTGGACAGGTTTGACACCGGGGAGCTGTTTTTT
few	TRBJ1-5	.	TRBV30	CAWTPRGVSNQPQHF	TGTGCCTGGACTCCCCGGGGGGTTAGCAATCAGCCCCAGCATTTT
.	TRBJ1-1	.	TRBV30	CAWRVFNTEAFF	TGTGCCTGGCGAGTTTTTAACACTGAAGCTTTCTTT
few	TRBJ2-5	.	TRBV5-1	CASSLALISGAQETQYF	TGCGCCAGCAGCTTGGCCTTGATATCGGGAGCCCAAGAGACCCAGTACTTC
.	TRBJ1-1	TRBD1	TRBV28	CASSFRDRGLTEAFF	TGTGCCAGCAGTTTCCGGGACAGGGGTTTAACTGAAGCTTTCTTT
.	TRBJ2-3	.	TRBV4-1	CASSRGPWDTQYF	TGCGCCAGCAGCCGAGGTCCGTGGGATACGCAGTATTTT
.	TRBJ1-5	.	TRBV6-1	CASSEEYGSDQPQHF	TGTGCCAGCAGTGAAGAATACGGGTCAGATCAGCCCCAGCATTTT
.	TRBJ1-3	.	TRBV20-1	CSASRGNTIYF	TGCAGTGCTTCCAGGGGAAACACCATATATTTT
.	TRBJ1-2	.	TRBV28	CASSTTGGYGYTF	TGTGCCAGCAGTACAACAGGCGGCTATGGCTACACCTTC
.	TRBJ2-2	.	TRBV7-6	CASSLATSTGELFF	TGTGCCAGCAGCTTAGCGACAAGCACCGGGGAGCTGTTTTTT
.	TRBJ2-7	.	TRBV29-1	CSVLEEGNVRNEQYF	TGCAGCGTTCTCGAGGAGGGGAACGTACGCAACGAGCAGTACTTC
.	TRBJ1-3	.	TRBV7-9	CSSSDGQGNTIYF	TGTTCCAGCAGCGATGGACAGGGAAACACCATATATTTT
.	TRBJ2-5	.	TRBV7-6	CASSLAPTGAGETQYF	TGTGCCAGCAGCTTAGCCCCGACAGGAGCCGGGGAGACCCAGTACTTC
.	TRBJ2-1	.	TRBV10-3	CAISRASGDNEQFF	TGTGCCATTAGCAGGGCCTCGGGGGACAATGAGCAGTTCTTC
.	TRBJ2-3	.	TRBV7-3	CASSLGGRTDTQYF	TGTGCCAGCAGCCTCGGGGGTAGGACAGATACGCAGTATTTT
.	TRBJ1-1	TRBD1	TRBV18	CASSVGQGAGIAEAFF	TGTGCCAGCTCAGTGGGACAGGGGGCCGGAATCGCTGAAGCTTTCTTT
.	TRBJ2-3	.	TRBV25-1	CASSATSKDTQYF	TGTGCCAGCAGTGCGACATCCAAAGATACGCAGTATTTT
.	TRBJ2-1	.	TRBV9	CASSSFGERSYNEQFF	TGTGCCAGCAGCTCCTTTGGGGAGCGCTCCTACAATGAGCAGTTCTTC
.	TRBJ1-6	.	TRBV5-4	CASSTPGSGGSPLHF	TGTGCCAGCAGCACTCCGGGATCCGGTGGTTCACCCCTCCACTTT
.	TRBJ1-5	TRBD1	TRBV5-4	CASSLQGGQPQHF	TGTGCCAGCAGCTTACAGGGGGGCCAGCCCCAGCATTTT
.	TRBJ1-6	.	TRBV10-3	CAITPRDSNSPLHF	TGTGCCATCACGCCAAGAGACAGTAATTCACCCCTCCACTTT
.	TRBJ1-2	.	TRBV28	CASSSGTFYGYTF	TGTGCCAGCAGTTCAGGAACCTTCTATGGCTACACCTTC
.	TRBJ2-5	.	TRBV9	CASSVGGRTYQETQYF	TGTGCCAGCAGCGTCGGGGGGCGAACGTACCAAGAGACCCAGTACTTC
.	TRBJ2-3	.	TRBV9	CASSVGHRTDTQYF	TGTGCCAGCAGCGTTGGACACCGCACAGATACGCAGTATTTT
.	TRBJ2-5	.	TRBV30	CAWSEDYVGTQYF	TGTGCCTGGAGTGAGGACTACGTCGGAACCCAGTACTTC
.	TRBJ1-6	.	TRBV27	CASSTTGLPSSYNSPLHF	TGTGCCAGCAGTACGACGGGACTCCCGAGCTCCTATAATTCACCCCTCCACTTT
.	TRBJ2-3	.	TRBV5-1	CASSLPRYRITDTQYF	TGCGCCAGCAGCTTGCCGAGGTACCGGATCACAGATACGCAGTATTTT
.	TRBJ1-1	.	TRBV7-2	CASSYRQNTEAFF	TGTGCCAGCAGCTATAGACAGAACACTGAAGCTTTCTTT